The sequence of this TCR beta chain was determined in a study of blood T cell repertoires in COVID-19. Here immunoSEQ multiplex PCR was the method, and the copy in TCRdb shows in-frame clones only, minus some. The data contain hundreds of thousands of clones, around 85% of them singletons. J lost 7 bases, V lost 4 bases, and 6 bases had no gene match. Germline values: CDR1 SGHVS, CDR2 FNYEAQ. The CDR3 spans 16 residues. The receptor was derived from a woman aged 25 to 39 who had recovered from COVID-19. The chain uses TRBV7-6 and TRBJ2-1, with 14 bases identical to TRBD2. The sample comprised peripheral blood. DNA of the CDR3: TGTGCCAGCAGCTCCTCAAGGACTAGCGGGAGGAATGAGCAGTTCTTC. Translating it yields CASSSSRTSGRNEQFF.